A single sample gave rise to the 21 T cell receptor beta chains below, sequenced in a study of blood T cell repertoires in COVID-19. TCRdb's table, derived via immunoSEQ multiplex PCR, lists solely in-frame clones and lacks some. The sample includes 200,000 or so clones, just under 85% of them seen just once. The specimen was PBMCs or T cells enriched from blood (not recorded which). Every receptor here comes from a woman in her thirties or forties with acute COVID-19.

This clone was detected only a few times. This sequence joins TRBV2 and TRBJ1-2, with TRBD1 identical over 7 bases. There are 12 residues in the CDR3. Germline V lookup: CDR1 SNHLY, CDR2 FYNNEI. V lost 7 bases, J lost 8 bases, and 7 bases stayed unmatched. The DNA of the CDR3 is TGTGCCAGCATTAGGGACAGAGGAGGCTACACCTTC. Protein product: CASIRDRGGYTF.

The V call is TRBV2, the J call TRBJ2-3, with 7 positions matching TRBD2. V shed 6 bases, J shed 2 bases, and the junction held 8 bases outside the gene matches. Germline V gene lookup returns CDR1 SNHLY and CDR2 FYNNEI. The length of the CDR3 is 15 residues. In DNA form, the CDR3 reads TGTGCCAGCAGGGATACAGCGGGGACCACAGATACGCAGTATTTT. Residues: CASRDTAGTTDTQYF.

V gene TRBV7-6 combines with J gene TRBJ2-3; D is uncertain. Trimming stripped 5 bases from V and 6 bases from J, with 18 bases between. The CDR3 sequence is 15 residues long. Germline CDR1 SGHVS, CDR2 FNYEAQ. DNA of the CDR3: TGTGCCAGCAGCCATTCGGCAGGATCTTTGGATACGCAGTATTTT. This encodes CASSHSAGSLDTQYF.

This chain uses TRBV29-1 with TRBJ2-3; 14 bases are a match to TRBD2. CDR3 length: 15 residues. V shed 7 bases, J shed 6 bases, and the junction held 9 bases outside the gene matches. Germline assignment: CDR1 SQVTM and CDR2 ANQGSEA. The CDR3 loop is CSANGLAGGADTQYF. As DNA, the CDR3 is TGCAGCGCCAATGGACTAGCGGGGGGCGCGGATACGCAGTATTTT.

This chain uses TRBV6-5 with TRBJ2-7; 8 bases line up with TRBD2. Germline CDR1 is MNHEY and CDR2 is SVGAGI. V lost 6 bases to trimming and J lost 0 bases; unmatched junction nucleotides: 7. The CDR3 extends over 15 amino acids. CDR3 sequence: CASSVGLAGSYEQYF. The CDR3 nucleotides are TGTGCCAGCAGCGTCGGTCTAGCGGGCTCCTACGAGCAGTACTTC.

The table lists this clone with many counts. CDR3 sequence: CATSRTGGPASTDTQYF. The CDR3 DNA reads as TGTGCCACCTCCCGGACAGGGGGTCCAGCTAGCACAGATACGCAGTATTTT. V is TRBV24-1 and J is TRBJ2-3, with 10 positions matching TRBD1. Germline-derived CDR1 and CDR2 are KGHDR and SFDVKD. The CDR3 has 17 amino acids. The V segment lost 9 bases and the J segment 0 bases; nucleotides outside the gene matches: 11.

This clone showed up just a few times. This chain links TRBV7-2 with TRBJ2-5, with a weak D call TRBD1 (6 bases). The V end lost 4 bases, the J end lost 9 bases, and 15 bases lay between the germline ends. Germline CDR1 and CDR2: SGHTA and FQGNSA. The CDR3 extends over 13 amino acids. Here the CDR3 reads CASSSSDSQAQYF. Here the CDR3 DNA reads TGTGCCAGCAGCTCGTCGGACAGCCAGGCCCAGTACTTC.

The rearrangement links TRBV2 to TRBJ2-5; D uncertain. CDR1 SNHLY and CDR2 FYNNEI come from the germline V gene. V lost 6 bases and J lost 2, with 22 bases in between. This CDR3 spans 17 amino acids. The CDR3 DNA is TGTGCCAGCAGCCGTGAAGTTATGCGGAATACTCAAGAGACCCAGTACTTC. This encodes CASSREVMRNTQETQYF.

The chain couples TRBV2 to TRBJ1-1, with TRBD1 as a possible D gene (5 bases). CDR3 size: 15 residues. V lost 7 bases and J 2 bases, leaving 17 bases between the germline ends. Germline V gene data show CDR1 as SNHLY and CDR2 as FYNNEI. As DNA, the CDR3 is TGTGCCAGCAACCCTTATCACAGGACCAACACTGAAGCTTTCTTT. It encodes CASNPYHRTNTEAFF.

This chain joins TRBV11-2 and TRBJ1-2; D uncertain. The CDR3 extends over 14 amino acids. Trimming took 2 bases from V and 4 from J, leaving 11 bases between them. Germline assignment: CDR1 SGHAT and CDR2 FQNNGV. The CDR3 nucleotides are TGTGCCAGCAGCTTACCCGGACTGACCTATGGCTACACCTTC. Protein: CASSLPGLTYGYTF.

CDR3 loop: CASRLMTGGNTEAFF. The CDR3 nucleotides are TGTGCCAGCAGACTCATGACAGGGGGGAACACTGAAGCTTTCTTT. The chain combines TRBV7-9 with TRBJ1-1; TRBD1 agrees at 9 bases. Germline assignment: CDR1 SEHNR and CDR2 FQNEAQ (reference sequence). CDR3 length: 15 residues. V lost 6 bases to trimming and J lost 1 base; unmatched junction nucleotides: 6. Complete variable domain (other parts from reference TRBV7-9 and TRBJ1-1): DTGVSQNPRHKITKRGQNVTFRCDPISEHNRLYWYRQTLGQGPEFLTYFQNEAQLEKSRLLSDRFSAERPKGSFSTLEIQRTEQGDSAMYLCASRLMTGGNTEAFFGQGTRLTVV.

CDR3 region: CAISESMGHYNSPLHF. CDR3 coding DNA: TGTGCCATCAGTGAGTCGATGGGACACTATAATTCACCCCTCCACTTT. This chain uses TRBV10-3 with TRBJ1-6, with D possibly matching TRBD1 (6 bases). The germline V gene has CDR1 ENHRY and CDR2 SYGVKD. V gave up 0 bases and J gave up 3 bases, with 9 bases separating them. This CDR3 has 16 amino acids.

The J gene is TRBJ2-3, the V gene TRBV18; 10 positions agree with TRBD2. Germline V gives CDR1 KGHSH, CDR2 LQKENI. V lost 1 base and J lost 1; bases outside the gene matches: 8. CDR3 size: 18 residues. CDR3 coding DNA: TGTGCCAGCTCACCACAACAGGGAGGGACTAGCGGCACAGATACGCAGTATTTT. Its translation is CASSPQQGGTSGTDTQYF.

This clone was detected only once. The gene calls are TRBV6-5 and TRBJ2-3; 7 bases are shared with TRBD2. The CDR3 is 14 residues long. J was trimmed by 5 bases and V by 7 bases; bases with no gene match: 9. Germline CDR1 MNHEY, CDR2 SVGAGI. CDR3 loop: CASTAGTLIDTQYF. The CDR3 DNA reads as TGTGCCAGCACAGCGGGAACCCTCATAGATACGCAGTATTTT.

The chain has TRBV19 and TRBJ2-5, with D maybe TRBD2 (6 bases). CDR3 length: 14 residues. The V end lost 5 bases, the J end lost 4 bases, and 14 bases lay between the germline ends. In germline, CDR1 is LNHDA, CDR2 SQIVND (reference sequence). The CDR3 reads CASSDPGGVETQYF. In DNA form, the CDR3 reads TGTGCCAGTAGTGATCCAGGCGGGGTAGAGACCCAGTACTTC.

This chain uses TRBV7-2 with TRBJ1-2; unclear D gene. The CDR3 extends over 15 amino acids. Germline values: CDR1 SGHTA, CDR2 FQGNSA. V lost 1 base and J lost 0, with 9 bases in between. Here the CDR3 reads CASSLDSYSNYGYTF. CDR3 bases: TGTGCCAGCAGCTTAGACAGTTACTCTAACTATGGCTACACCTTC.

CDR3 nucleotide sequence: TGTGCCAGCAGCCGCACGACAGGGGGGCATGAGCAGTTCTTC. As protein: CASSRTTGGHEQFF. V is TRBV2 and J is TRBJ2-1, with 9 nucleotides matching TRBD1. Germline CDR1 SNHLY, CDR2 FYNNEI. V lost 6 bases to trimming and J lost 8 bases; unmatched junction nucleotides: 8. This CDR3 is built from 14 residues. Drawing the rest from reference TRBV2 and TRBJ2-1, the complete variable domain is EPEVTQTPSHQVTQMGQEVILRCVPISNHLYFYWYRQILGQKVEFLVSFYNNEISEKSEIFDDQFSVERPDGSNFTLKIRSTKLEDSAMYFCASSRTTGGHEQFFGPGTRLTVL.

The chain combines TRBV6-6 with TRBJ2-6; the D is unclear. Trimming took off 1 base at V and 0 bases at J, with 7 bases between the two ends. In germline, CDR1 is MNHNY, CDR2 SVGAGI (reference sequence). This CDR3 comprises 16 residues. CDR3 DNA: TGTGCCAGCAGTTACTTGCGGCACTCTGGGGCCAACGTCCTGACTTTC. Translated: CASSYLRHSGANVLTF.

CDR3 bases: TGCGCCAGCAGCTTGGCCGGGAGGACAGATACGCAGTATTTT. Translating it yields CASSLAGRTDTQYF. The J gene is TRBJ2-3, the V gene TRBV5-1; the match to TRBD2 covers 7 bases. CDR1 SGHRS and CDR2 YFSETQ come from the germline V gene. The CDR3 has 14 residues. Trimming at V came to 0 bases and at J to 3 bases, leaving 1 base not matched to a gene.

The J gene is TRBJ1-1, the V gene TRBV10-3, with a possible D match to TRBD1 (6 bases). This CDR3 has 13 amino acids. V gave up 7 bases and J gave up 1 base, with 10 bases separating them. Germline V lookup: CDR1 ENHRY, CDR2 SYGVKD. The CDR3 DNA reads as TGTGCCATCATGGGGACATCGAACACTGAAGCTTTCTTT. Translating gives CAIMGTSNTEAFF.

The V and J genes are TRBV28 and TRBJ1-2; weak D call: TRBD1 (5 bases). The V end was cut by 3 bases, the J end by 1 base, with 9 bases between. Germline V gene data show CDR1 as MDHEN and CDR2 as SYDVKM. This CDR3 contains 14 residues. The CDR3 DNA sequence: TGTGCCAGCAGTTTCTCGGGGGTTAACTATGGCTACACCTTC. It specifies CASSFSGVNYGYTF.